The 31 T cell receptor beta chains presented below share a single source sample, sequenced in a study of graft-versus-host responses after intestinal transplantation. Graft material was processed, releasing intraepithelial and lamina propria lymphocytes. The assay was immunoSEQ multiplex PCR, and TCRdb's table has in-frame clones only and misses some. The data hold around 15,000 clones, with about 68% observed a single time. Sequenced here: ileum tissue, sampled just over 650 days after intestinal transplantation. Receptor source: a human patient who received an intestinal transplant, so some T cells may come from the graft donor.

This clone was found a few times. The chain is built from TRBV7-9 and TRBJ1-3, with D possibly being TRBD1 (5 bases). Trimming left V 3 bases short and J 4 bases short, with 10 bases between. Germline lookup yields CDR1 SEHNR and CDR2 FQNEAQ (reference sequence). This CDR3 has 14 residues. CDR3 loop: CASSFGGDGNTIYF. The CDR3, as DNA: TGTGCCAGCAGCTTCGGGGGGGACGGAAACACCATATATTTT.

The gene calls are TRBV5-1 and TRBJ2-1; 11 positions agree with TRBD2. The ends lost 2 bases at V and 6 bases at J; junction bases unmatched: 4. CDR1 is SGHRS and CDR2 is YFSETQ in the germline V gene. This CDR3 has 15 residues. The CDR3, as DNA: TGCGCCAGCAGCTTCGGGACTAGCGGCTTCAATGAGCAGTTCTTC. Its translation is CASSFGTSGFNEQFF. The full variable domain, with the rest looked up from reference TRBV5-1 and TRBJ2-1, is KAGVTQTPRYLIKTRGQQVTLSCSPISGHRSVSWYQQTPGQGLQFLFEYFSETQRNKGNFPGRFSGRQFSNSRSEMNVSTLELGDSALYLCASSFGTSGFNEQFFGPGTRLTVL.

This clone was seen a handful of times. The rearrangement links TRBV7-2 to TRBJ1-1; D unclear. Per germline, CDR1 SGHTA and CDR2 FQGNSA. This CDR3 region has 15 residues. V was trimmed by 3 bases and J by 3 bases, leaving 14 bases between them. The CDR3 reads CASSFYPGLDTEAFF. Here the CDR3 DNA reads TGTGCCAGCAGCTTTTATCCTGGCCTCGACACTGAAGCTTTCTTT. The entire variable domain, with the rest obtained from reference TRBV7-2 and TRBJ1-1, is as follows: GAGVSQSPSNKVTEKGKDVELRCDPISGHTALYWYRQSLGQGLEFLIYFQGNSAPDKSGLPSDRFSAERTGGSVSTLTIQRTQQEDSAVYLCASSFYPGLDTEAFFGQGTRLTVV.

J is TRBJ2-7 and V is TRBV19; 8 positions match TRBD1. In germline, CDR1 is LNHDA, CDR2 SQIVND (reference sequence). With 7 bases clipped from V and 2 bases from J, the junction kept 7 bases outside the gene matches. The CDR3 totals 14 residues. In nucleotides, the CDR3 is TGTGCCAGTACCATTGGACAGGGTCCCTACGAGCAGTACTTC. It specifies CASTIGQGPYEQYF.

The table lists this clone with a few counts. This chain connects TRBV7-2 to TRBJ2-6; 8 nucleotides agree with TRBD1. Trimming at V came to 5 bases and at J to 1 base, leaving 4 bases not matched to a gene. In germline, CDR1 is SGHTA, CDR2 FQGNSA. This CDR3 has 16 residues. CDR3 DNA sequence: TGTGCCAGCAGCCTTCAGGGGGCTTCTGGGGCCAACGTCCTGACTTTC. Residues: CASSLQGASGANVLTF.

The J gene is TRBJ2-1, the V gene TRBV27; 8 nucleotides line up with TRBD1. Germline lookup yields CDR1 MNHEY and CDR2 SMNVEV (reference sequence). The CDR3 has 17 residues. V lost 2 bases and J lost 3; bases outside the gene matches: 9. Here the CDR3 reads CASSLVPGTGDYNEQFF. CDR3 bases: TGTGCCAGCAGTTTAGTACCGGGGACAGGAGACTACAATGAGCAGTTCTTC.

The chain recombines TRBV7-9 with TRBJ1-1; 7 nucleotides line up with TRBD1. Per the germline V gene, CDR1 is SEHNR and CDR2 is FQNEAQ (reference sequence). With 5 bases clipped from V and 4 bases from J, the junction kept 7 bases outside the gene matches. The CDR3 spans 14 residues. The CDR3 loop reads CASSAPQGSTEAFF. The CDR3 coding sequence is TGTGCCAGCAGCGCGCCACAGGGGAGCACTGAAGCTTTCTTT.

The V and J genes are TRBV4-3 and TRBJ2-2; 10 bases are a match to TRBD2. The trim removed 0 bases at V and 4 bases at J, leaving 5 bases unmatched. Germline loops: CDR1 LGHNA, CDR2 YSLEER. CDR3 length: 17 residues. The CDR3 coding sequence is TGCGCCAGCAGCCAAGATATAGCGGGGGGACTCACCGGGGAGCTGTTTTTT. Encoded protein: CASSQDIAGGLTGELFF.

This clone was seen a handful of times. The chain carries TRBV2 and TRBJ2-1; D is ambiguous. From germline, CDR1 is SNHLY and CDR2 FYNNEI. This CDR3 comprises 10 residues. V was pared by 7 bases and J by 9 bases, with 7 bases between. As DNA, the CDR3 is TGTGCCAGCAAATTCGGTGAGCAGTTCTTC. Protein sequence: CASKFGEQFF.

Details on this clone: One junction end disagrees with the germline gene, perhaps due to a read error. The rearrangement uses TRBV7-2 and TRBJ2-3; 8 bases map to TRBD2. Germline CDR1 and CDR2: SGHTA and FQGNSA. This CDR3 comprises 15 residues. The CDR3, as DNA: TGTGCCAGCCGCTTTAGGCGGGGGGCCACAGATACGCAGTATTTT. This encodes CASRFRRGATDTQYF.

The V call is TRBV6-5, the J call TRBJ2-2, with D maybe TRBD2 (5 bases). CDR1 and CDR2 from the germline V gene are MNHEY and SVGAGI. This CDR3 has 16 amino acids. The V end lost 4 bases, the J end lost 7 bases, and 19 bases lay between the germline ends. The CDR3 DNA reads as TGTGCCAGCAGTTTAGAACGGGGTGGGTACGACGGGGAGCTGTTTTTT. This codes for CASSLERGGYDGELFF.

The chain links TRBV14 to TRBJ2-2; TRBD1 aligns across 8 bases. The CDR3 loop spans 17 amino acids. The V and J ends lost 0 bases and 3 bases, in that order; junction bases with no gene match: 6. The germline CDR1 and CDR2 sequences are SGHDN and FVKESK. The CDR3, as DNA: TGTGCCAGCAGCCAAGATGGGACAGGCACCTACACCGGGGAGCTGTTTTTT. The encoded protein is CASSQDGTGTYTGELFF.

V is TRBV5-6 and J is TRBJ2-4, with 10 positions matching TRBD1. This CDR3 comprises 18 residues. CDR1 SGHDT and CDR2 YYEEEE come from the germline V gene. V trimming: 1 base; J trimming: 8 bases; junction bases outside the gene matches: 15. CDR3 sequence (DNA): TGTGCCAGCAGCTTGCTTAGTGAGACAGGGGGCGGTACGGACATTCAGTACTTC. Translation: CASSLLSETGGGTDIQYF.

In its sample, this clone was seen a few times. V is TRBV7-2 and J is TRBJ2-1; 10 bases are a match to TRBD1. J gave up 7 bases and V 5 bases, and 11 bases lay outside the gene matches. The CDR3 is 16 residues long. Germline V gives CDR1 SGHTA, CDR2 FQGNSA. Written as DNA, the CDR3 is TGTGCCAGCAGCCTGTACCCGGGACAGGGGAGGAATGAGCAGTTCTTC. This translates into CASSLYPGQGRNEQFF.

V is TRBV4-3 and J is TRBJ2-1; TRBD2 matches at 11 bases. Germline CDR1 is LGHNA and CDR2 is YSLEER. The CDR3 totals 19 residues. V trimming: 3 bases; J trimming: 0 bases; junction bases outside the gene matches: 10. The CDR3 region is CASSHEPVTSGSSYNEQFF. The DNA of the CDR3 is TGCGCCAGCAGCCATGAACCGGTCACTAGCGGGAGCTCCTACAATGAGCAGTTCTTC.

The rearrangement links TRBV29-1 to TRBJ2-1, with 7 bases matching TRBD1. The J segment lost 6 bases and the V segment lost 5 bases, leaving 7 bases of the junction unmatched. CDR1 and CDR2 from the germline V gene are SQVTM and ANQGSEA. This CDR3 comprises 13 residues. CDR3 DNA: TGCAGCGTTTATCCGGGACAGATCAATGAGCAGTTCTTC. Translated, it gives CSVYPGQINEQFF.

V is TRBV29-1 and J is TRBJ1-2; 7 nucleotides agree with TRBD1. CDR3 length: 12 residues. The germline CDR1 and CDR2 sequences are SQVTM and ANQGSEA. Germline trimming cut 7 bases from V and 4 bases from J; bases unmatched to any gene: 6. CDR3 loop: CSAQGISYGYTF. In DNA, the CDR3 is TGCAGCGCACAGGGGATCAGCTATGGCTACACCTTC.

V usage is TRBV6-5 and J usage is TRBJ2-7, with D perhaps TRBD1 (5 bases). This CDR3 has 11 residues. V was pared by 2 bases and J by 6 bases, with 5 bases between. Germline CDR1 MNHEY, CDR2 SVGAGI. CDR3 nucleotides: TGTGCCAGCAGTTACGGGGCCGAGCAGTACTTC. Encoded protein: CASSYGAEQYF.

Relative to its sample, this clone is medium-sized. The chain carries TRBV5-5 and TRBJ1-5; D might be TRBD1 (6 bases). The CDR3 is 15 amino acids. Germline V gene lookup returns CDR1 SGHKS and CDR2 YYEKEE (reference sequence). Trimming took 4 bases from V and 4 from J, leaving 15 bases between them. For the CDR3, the DNA is TGTGCCAGCAGCGTGGTGGGACACAGTAATCAGCCCCAGCATTTT. It encodes CASSVVGHSNQPQHF.

This chain joins TRBV5-1 and TRBJ2-5; D perhaps matches TRBD2 (5 bases). The J call may be mistaken, given a closer DNA end match to TRBJ2-7. Germline assignment: CDR1 SGHRS and CDR2 YFSETQ. CDR3 length equals 14 residues. The CDR3 loop reads CASSSAGNSYEQYF. CDR3 in DNA: TGCGCCAGCAGCTCCGCCGGGAACTCCTACGAGCAGTACTTC.

This clone turned up a few times. The chain combines TRBV6-5 with TRBJ1-4; no definite D call. The CDR3 consists of 13 residues. Trimming removed 0 bases at V and 13 bases at J, with 12 bases between. Germline CDR1 and CDR2: MNHEY and SVGAGI. Here the CDR3 reads CASSYSEVGGLFF. The CDR3 DNA reads TGTGCCAGCAGTTACTCCGAGGTCGGCGGACTGTTTTTT.

The V gene is TRBV5-1, the J gene TRBJ1-1; 8 nucleotides align to TRBD1. Germline V gene data show CDR1 as SGHRS and CDR2 as YFSETQ. The V and J ends lost 4 bases and 0 bases, in that order; junction bases with no gene match: 8. This CDR3 has 16 residues. The CDR3 sequence is CASSQTQGALNTEAFF. CDR3 DNA sequence: TGCGCCAGCAGCCAAACTCAGGGGGCGTTGAACACTGAAGCTTTCTTT. The whole variable domain, filled in from reference TRBV5-1 and TRBJ1-1, reads KAGVTQTPRYLIKTRGQQVTLSCSPISGHRSVSWYQQTPGQGLQFLFEYFSETQRNKGNFPGRFSGRQFSNSRSEMNVSTLELGDSALYLCASSQTQGALNTEAFFGQGTRLTVV.

The V and J genes are TRBV11-3 and TRBJ2-7; 10 bases align to TRBD2. Germline assignment: CDR1 SGHNT and CDR2 YENEEA. This CDR3 comprises 15 residues. Unmatched junction bases numbered 6, after V lost 5 bases and J lost 2 bases. The CDR3 loop reads CASSTLAGGAYEQYF. The CDR3 DNA reads TGTGCCAGCAGCACCTTAGCGGGGGGTGCCTACGAGCAGTACTTC.

The chain uses TRBV11-3 and TRBJ1-3; D remains ambiguous. The CDR3 is 16 amino acids. Per the germline V gene, CDR1 is SGHNT and CDR2 is YENEEA. V gave up 2 bases and J gave up 5 bases, with 16 bases separating them. CDR3 sequence (DNA): TGTGCCAGCAGCTTATATCCCCGAGGCCTACGAAACACCATATATTTT. Translated: CASSLYPRGLRNTIYF. Drawing the rest from reference TRBV11-3 and TRBJ1-3, the complete variable domain is EAGVVQSPRYKIIEKKQPVAFWCNPISGHNTLYWYLQNLGQGPELLIRYENEEAVDDSQLPKDRFSAERLKGVDSTLKIQPAELGDSAVYLCASSLYPRGLRNTIYFGEGSWLTVV.

The genes are TRBV5-1 and TRBJ2-5, with D possibly being TRBD1 (6 bases). This CDR3 is 16 amino acids long. CDR1 is SGHRS, CDR2 YFSETQ, per germline. V was cut by 1 base and J by 1 base, with 14 bases left in between. The chain's CDR3 is CASSLTGAGAQETQYF. The CDR3 DNA sequence: TGCGCCAGCAGCTTGACTGGGGCAGGGGCCCAAGAGACCCAGTACTTC.

The chain employs TRBV21-1 and TRBJ1-5. TRBV21-1 is noted as a pseudogene. The CDR3 has 15 residues. The CDR3 DNA reads as TGTGCCAGCAGCAAATTGACGGAGAGCAATCAGCCCCAGCATTTT. It is translated as CASSKLTESNQPQHF.

This clone showed up just a few times. V usage is TRBV10-3 and J usage is TRBJ2-3, with D possibly matching TRBD2 (5 bases). The CDR3 totals 14 residues. Deletions cut 3 bases from V and 0 bases from J, with 7 bases between. Looked up from germline, CDR1 is ENHRY and CDR2 is SYGVKD. CDR3 in DNA: TGTGCCATCAGTGAAGGCGGGAGCACAGATACGCAGTATTTT. Its translation: CAISEGGSTDTQYF.

The chain has TRBV7-2 and TRBJ2-3, with TRBD1 identical over 8 bases. Germline V gene lookup returns CDR1 SGHTA and CDR2 FQGNSA. The length of the CDR3 is 18 residues. J lost 2 bases, V lost 2 bases, and 12 bases had no gene match. CDR3 amino acids: CASSLTRQGPTHTDTQYF. Here the CDR3 DNA reads TGTGCCAGCAGCTTAACGAGACAGGGGCCCACTCACACAGATACGCAGTATTTT. The full variable domain, in which reference TRBV7-2 and TRBJ2-3 provide the parts outside the CDR3, is GAGVSQSPSNKVTEKGKDVELRCDPISGHTALYWYRQSLGQGLEFLIYFQGNSAPDKSGLPSDRFSAERTGGSVSTLTIQRTQQEDSAVYLCASSLTRQGPTHTDTQYFGPGTRLTVL.

This rearrangement joins TRBV7-2 to TRBJ2-3; tentative D call: TRBD2 (6 bases). Trimming cost V 2 bases and J 0 bases, with 9 bases left between them. This CDR3 is 15 amino acids long. The germline CDR1 and CDR2 sequences are SGHTA and FQGNSA. The CDR3 spells CASSLRGSSTDTQYF. CDR3 nucleotide sequence: TGTGCCAGCAGCTTACGGGGGTCTAGCACAGATACGCAGTATTTT.

The chain links TRBV27 to TRBJ2-3; 10 bases fit TRBD2. The germline V gene has CDR1 MNHEY and CDR2 SMNVEV (reference sequence). After removal of 8 bases from V and 0 bases from J, the junction contained 11 bases not matched to a gene. The length of the CDR3 is 17 residues. The DNA for the CDR3 is TGTGCCAGCGGGTCGGCTAGCGGGGGAACTAGCACAGATACGCAGTATTTT. Translated, it gives CASGSASGGTSTDTQYF.

In its sample, this clone was seen a few times. The V call is TRBV25-1, the J call TRBJ1-2; D perhaps matches TRBD1 (6 bases). The V and J ends lost 6 bases and 3 bases respectively, with 11 bases between them. From germline, CDR1 is MGHDK and CDR2 SYGVNS. The CDR3 is 13 amino acids. This CDR3 reads CASRTGVDYGYTF. The DNA of the CDR3 is TGTGCCAGCAGGACAGGAGTTGACTATGGCTACACCTTC.